This T cell receptor beta chain was sequenced for a study of T cell changes during pregnancy in multiple sclerosis. Assay used: immunoSEQ multiplex PCR; TCRdb lists only in-frame clones, some missing. In the table there are about 96,000 clones, roughly 92% of which are singletons. Germline lookup yields CDR1 SNHLY and CDR2 FYNNEI. V was clipped by 8 bases and J by 11 bases; unmatched bases: 15. The CDR3 runs to 16 residues. The gene calls are TRBV2 and TRBJ2-1; 13 bases match TRBD2. The TCR originated in a female donor with multiple sclerosis, enrolled in a pregnancy study. Sequencing used peripheral blood, obtained in the first trimester of pregnancy. The CDR3 is CASGGDRTSGSQKQFF. CDR3 in DNA: TGTGCCAGCGGGGGAGACCGGACTAGCGGGAGTCAGAAGCAGTTCTTC.